This T cell receptor beta chain was identified in a study of OX40 agonist ivuxolimab in advanced cancers. The V gene lost 6 bases and the J gene lost 1 base, with 12 bases spanning the gap. Germline V gene sequence: CDR1 SEHNR, CDR2 FQNEAQ (reference sequence). CDR3 size: 14 residues. This clone was counted a few times. Method: immunoSEQ multiplex PCR; TCRdb's copy keeps in-frame clones and lacks some. The sample records about 18,000 clones, approximately 69% being singletons. Sequencing was performed on CD4+ or CD8+ T cells sorted from blood, taken in a trial of the OX40 agonist ivuxolimab. The V and J genes are TRBV7-9 and TRBJ1-1; D remains unclear. This TCR derives from an adult with an advanced solid tumor such as melanoma, head and neck, liver or kidney cancer. CDR3 region: CASRDQVGNTEAFF. Here the CDR3 DNA reads TGTGCCAGCAGGGATCAAGTGGGGAACACTGAAGCTTTCTTT.